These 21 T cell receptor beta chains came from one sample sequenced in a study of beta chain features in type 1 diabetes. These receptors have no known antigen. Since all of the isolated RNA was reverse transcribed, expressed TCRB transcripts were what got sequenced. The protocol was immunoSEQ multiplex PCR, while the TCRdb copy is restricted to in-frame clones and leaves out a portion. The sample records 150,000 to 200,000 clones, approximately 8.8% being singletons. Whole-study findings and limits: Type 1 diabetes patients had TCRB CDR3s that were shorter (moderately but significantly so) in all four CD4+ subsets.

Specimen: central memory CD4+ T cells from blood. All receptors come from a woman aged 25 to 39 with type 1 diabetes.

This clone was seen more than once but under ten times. The CDR3 DNA follows: TGCGCCAGCAGCTTGGGGCGGTCCTACGAGCAGTACTTC. Its translation: CASSLGRSYEQYF. The chain carries TRBV5-1 and TRBJ2-7; no definite D call. Trimming took 0 bases from V and 1 from J, leaving 5 bases between them. The CDR3 sequence is 13 residues long. Germline assignment: CDR1 SGHRS and CDR2 YFSETQ.

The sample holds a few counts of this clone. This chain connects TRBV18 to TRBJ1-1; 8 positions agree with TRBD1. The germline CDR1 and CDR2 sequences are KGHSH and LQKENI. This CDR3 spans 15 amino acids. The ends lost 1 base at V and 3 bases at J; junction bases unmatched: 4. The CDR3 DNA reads TGTGCCAGCTCACCACTTTTGACAGGGGACACTGAAGCTTTCTTT. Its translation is CASSPLLTGDTEAFF.

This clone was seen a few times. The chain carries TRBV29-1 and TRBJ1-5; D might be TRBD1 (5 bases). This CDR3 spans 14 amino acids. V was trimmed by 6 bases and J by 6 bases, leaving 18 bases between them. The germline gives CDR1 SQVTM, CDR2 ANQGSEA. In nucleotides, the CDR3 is TGCAGCGTACCCTCATCGGGGGGAAGTCAGCCCCAGCATTTT. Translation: CSVPSSGGSQPQHF.

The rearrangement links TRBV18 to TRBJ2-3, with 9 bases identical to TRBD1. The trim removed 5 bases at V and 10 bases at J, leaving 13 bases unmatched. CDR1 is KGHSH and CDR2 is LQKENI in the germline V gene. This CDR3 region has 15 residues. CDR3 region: CASSTGQGTTGAQYF. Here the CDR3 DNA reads TGTGCCAGCTCAACGGGACAGGGCACCACAGGGGCGCAGTATTTT.

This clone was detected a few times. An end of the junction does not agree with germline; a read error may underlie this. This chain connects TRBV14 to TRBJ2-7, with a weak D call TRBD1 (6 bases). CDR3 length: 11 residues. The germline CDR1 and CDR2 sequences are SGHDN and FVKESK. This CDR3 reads CASSHTGKVDF. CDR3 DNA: TGTGCCAGCAGCCATACAGGGAAAGTGGACTTC.

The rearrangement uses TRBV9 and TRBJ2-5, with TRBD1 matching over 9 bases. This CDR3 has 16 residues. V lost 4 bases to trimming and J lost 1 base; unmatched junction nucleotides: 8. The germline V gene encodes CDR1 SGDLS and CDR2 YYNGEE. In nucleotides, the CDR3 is TGTGCCAGCAGCACAAGGACAGGGGCGATCCAAGAGACCCAGTACTTC. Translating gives CASSTRTGAIQETQYF. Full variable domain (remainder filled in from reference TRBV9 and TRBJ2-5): DSGVTQTPKHLITATGQRVTLRCSPRSGDLSVYWYQQSLDQGLQFLIQYYNGEERAKGNILERFSAQQFPDLHSELNLSSLELGDSALYFCASSTRTGAIQETQYFGPGTRLLVL.

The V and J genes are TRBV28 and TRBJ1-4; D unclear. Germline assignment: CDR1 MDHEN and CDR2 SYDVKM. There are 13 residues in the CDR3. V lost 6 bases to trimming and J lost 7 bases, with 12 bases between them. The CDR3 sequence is CASSSYRGEKLFF. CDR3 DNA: TGTGCCAGCAGCTCCTACCGGGGTGAAAAACTGTTTTTT.

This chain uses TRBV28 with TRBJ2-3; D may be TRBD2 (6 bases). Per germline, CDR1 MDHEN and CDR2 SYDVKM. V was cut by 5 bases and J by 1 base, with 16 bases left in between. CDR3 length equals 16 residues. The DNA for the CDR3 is TGTGCCAGCAGTCCACCGTGGGGCGGGGGCACAGATACGCAGTATTTT. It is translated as CASSPPWGGGTDTQYF.

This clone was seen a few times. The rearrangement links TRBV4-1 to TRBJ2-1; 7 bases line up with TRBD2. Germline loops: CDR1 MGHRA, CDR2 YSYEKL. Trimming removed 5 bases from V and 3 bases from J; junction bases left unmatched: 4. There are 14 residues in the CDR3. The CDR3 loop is CASSVRDYYNEQFF. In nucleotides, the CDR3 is TGCGCCAGCAGCGTCCGGGACTACTACAATGAGCAGTTCTTC.

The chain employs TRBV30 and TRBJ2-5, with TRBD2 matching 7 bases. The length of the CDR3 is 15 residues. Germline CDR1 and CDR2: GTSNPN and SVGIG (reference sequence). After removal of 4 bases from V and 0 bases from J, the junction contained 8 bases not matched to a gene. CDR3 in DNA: TGTGCCTGGACTCCCCTTGGACTAGACCAAGAGACCCAGTACTTC. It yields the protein CAWTPLGLDQETQYF.

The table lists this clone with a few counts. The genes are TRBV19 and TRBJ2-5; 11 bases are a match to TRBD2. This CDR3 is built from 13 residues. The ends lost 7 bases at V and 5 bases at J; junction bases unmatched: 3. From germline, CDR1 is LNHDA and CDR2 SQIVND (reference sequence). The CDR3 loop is CASMASGRETQYF. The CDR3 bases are TGTGCCAGTATGGCTAGCGGGAGGGAGACCCAGTACTTC.

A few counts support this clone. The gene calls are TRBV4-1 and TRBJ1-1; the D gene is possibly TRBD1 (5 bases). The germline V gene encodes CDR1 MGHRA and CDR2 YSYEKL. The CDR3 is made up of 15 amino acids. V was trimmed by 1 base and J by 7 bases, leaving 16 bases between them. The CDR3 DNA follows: TGCGCCAGCAGCCAAGTTACGGACAACTCCAATGAAGCTTTCTTT. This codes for CASSQVTDNSNEAFF.

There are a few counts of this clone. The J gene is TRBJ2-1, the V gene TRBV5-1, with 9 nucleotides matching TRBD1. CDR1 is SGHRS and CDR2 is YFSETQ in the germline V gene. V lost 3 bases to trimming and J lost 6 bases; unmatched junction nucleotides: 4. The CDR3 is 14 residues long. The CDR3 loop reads CASSWGTGSNEQFF. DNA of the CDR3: TGCGCCAGCAGCTGGGGGACAGGGAGCAATGAGCAGTTCTTC.

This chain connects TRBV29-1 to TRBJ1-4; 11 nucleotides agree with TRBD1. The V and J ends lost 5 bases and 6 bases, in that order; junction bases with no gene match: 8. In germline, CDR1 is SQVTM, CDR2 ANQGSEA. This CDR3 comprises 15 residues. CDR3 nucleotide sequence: TGCAGCGTTTACGGGACAGGGGGTGAGCATGAAAAACTGTTTTTT. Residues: CSVYGTGGEHEKLFF.

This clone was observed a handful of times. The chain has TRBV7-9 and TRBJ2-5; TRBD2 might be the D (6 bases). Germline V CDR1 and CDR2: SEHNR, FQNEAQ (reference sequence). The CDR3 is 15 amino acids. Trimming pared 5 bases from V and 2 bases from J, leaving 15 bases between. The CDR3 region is CASSPEGLRQETQYF. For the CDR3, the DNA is TGTGCCAGCAGCCCCGAGGGACTGCGACAAGAGACCCAGTACTTC.

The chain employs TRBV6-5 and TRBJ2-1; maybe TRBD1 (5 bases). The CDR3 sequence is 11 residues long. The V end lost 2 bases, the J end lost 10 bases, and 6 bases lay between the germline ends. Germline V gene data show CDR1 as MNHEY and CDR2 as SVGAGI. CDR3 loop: CASSYQGEQFF. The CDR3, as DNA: TGTGCCAGCAGTTACCAGGGCGAGCAGTTCTTC.

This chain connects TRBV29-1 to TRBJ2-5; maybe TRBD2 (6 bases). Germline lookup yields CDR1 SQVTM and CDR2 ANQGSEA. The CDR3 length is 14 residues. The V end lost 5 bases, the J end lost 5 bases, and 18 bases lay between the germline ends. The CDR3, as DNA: TGCAGCGTTCTCTGGAGGGGTCGGGGGGAGACCCAGTACTTC. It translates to CSVLWRGRGETQYF.

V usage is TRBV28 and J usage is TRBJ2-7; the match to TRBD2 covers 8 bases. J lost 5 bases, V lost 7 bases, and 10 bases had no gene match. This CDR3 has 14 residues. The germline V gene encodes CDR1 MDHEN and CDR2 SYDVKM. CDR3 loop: CASKLSGSINEQYF. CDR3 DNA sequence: TGTGCCAGCAAGTTGAGCGGGAGTATCAACGAGCAGTACTTC.

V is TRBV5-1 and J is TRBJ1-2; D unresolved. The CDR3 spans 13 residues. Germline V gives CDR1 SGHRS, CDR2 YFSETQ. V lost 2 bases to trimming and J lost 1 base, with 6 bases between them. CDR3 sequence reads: CASSFPGNYGYTF. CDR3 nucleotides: TGCGCCAGCAGCTTCCCCGGTAACTATGGCTACACCTTC.

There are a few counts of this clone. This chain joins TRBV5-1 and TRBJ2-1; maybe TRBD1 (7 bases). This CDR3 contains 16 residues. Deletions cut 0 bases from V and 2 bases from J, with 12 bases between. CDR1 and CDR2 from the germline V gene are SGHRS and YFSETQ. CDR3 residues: CASSLGGDSPYNEQFF. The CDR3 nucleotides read TGCGCCAGCAGCTTGGGCGGGGACAGTCCCTACAATGAGCAGTTCTTC. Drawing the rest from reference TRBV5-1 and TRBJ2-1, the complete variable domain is KAGVTQTPRYLIKTRGQQVTLSCSPISGHRSVSWYQQTPGQGLQFLFEYFSETQRNKGNFPGRFSGRQFSNSRSEMNVSTLELGDSALYLCASSLGGDSPYNEQFFGPGTRLTVL.

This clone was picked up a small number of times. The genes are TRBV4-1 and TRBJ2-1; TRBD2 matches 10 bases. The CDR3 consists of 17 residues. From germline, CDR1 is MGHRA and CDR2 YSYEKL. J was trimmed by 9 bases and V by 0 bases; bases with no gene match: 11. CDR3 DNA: TGCGCCAGCAGCCAAGATTGGCGAGCGGGAGGGCCTGGTGAGCAGTTCTTC. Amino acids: CASSQDWRAGGPGEQFF.